This T cell receptor (beta chain) was sequenced for a study of T cell responses to AZD1222 COVID-19 vaccine. Background on the study: Pooled together were second doses at about 4 or about 12 weeks.

Whole-study findings and limits: White British donors predominated, females outnumbered males, and clonal diversity was possibly underestimated. Unmutated regions of variants are reportedly targeted by nearly half of spike-specific TCRs.

For this clone: Its antigen remains unidentified.

Here immunoSEQ multiplex PCR was the method, and the copy in TCRdb shows in-frame clones only, minus some. The sample holds some 160,000 clones, 88% seen once. The CDR3 extends over 19 amino acids. Germline CDR1 reads MNHEY; CDR2 reads SVGEGT. Trimming took 0 bases from V and 5 from J; bases not matched to a gene: 10. The receptor's source is an adult in good health. The V call is TRBV6-2 or TRBV6-3, the J call TRBJ2-2, with 12 bases aligning to TRBD2. The sequencing used peripheral blood, collected on day 0 of AZD1222 vaccination. In nucleotides, the CDR3 is TGTGCCAGCAGTTACTCCGCTAGCGGGAGGGCCCTTGGGACCGGGGAGCTGTTTTTT. It codes for CASSYSASGRALGTGELFF.